The next 18 T cell receptor beta chains were all read from a single sample in a study of blood T cell repertoires in COVID-19. Clones were sequenced by immunoSEQ multiplex PCR, and TCRdb holds only the in-frame ones, with some missing. The data contain roughly 250,000 clones, around 89% of them singletons. Input material: peripheral blood. Every receptor here comes from a man aged 30-40 years with acute or convalescent COVID-19.

V usage is TRBV3-1 (or the pseudogene TRBV3-2) and J usage is TRBJ1-3; 8 bases are a match to TRBD1. J gave up 4 bases and V 1 base, and 6 bases lay outside the gene matches. Germline values: CDR1 LGHDT, CDR2 YNNKEL (reference sequence). This CDR3 contains 16 residues. CDR3 amino acids: CASSQAVRGPGNTIYF. CDR3 sequence (DNA): TGTGCCAGCAGCCAAGCGGTCAGGGGGCCAGGAAACACCATATATTTT.

The V gene is TRBV2, the J gene TRBJ2-2, with 11 bases aligning to TRBD1. The CDR3 loop spans 14 amino acids. Looked up from germline, CDR1 is SNHLY and CDR2 is FYNNEI. V dropped 7 bases and J dropped 7; count of bases not matched to a gene: 5. CDR3 protein: CASTGQGAGGELFF. In nucleotides, the CDR3 is TGTGCCAGCACCGGACAGGGGGCCGGCGGGGAGCTGTTTTTT.

This rearrangement joins TRBV28 to TRBJ2-7, with 8 bases lining up with TRBD2. V lost 10 bases, J lost 5 bases, and 19 bases stayed unmatched. The germline gives CDR1 MDHEN, CDR2 SYDVKM. This CDR3 contains 16 residues. CDR3 loop: CATSVYKSGSVNEQYF. CDR3 nucleotide sequence: TGTGCCACCTCAGTTTACAAAAGCGGGAGCGTCAACGAGCAGTACTTC.

This CDR3 is CASSTQQQYPLHF. CDR3 bases: TGTGCCAGCAGCACCCAACAGCAGTACCCCCTCCACTTT. This sequence joins TRBV5-6 and TRBJ1-6; D remains unclear. The V end was cut by 4 bases, the J end by 13 bases, with 15 bases between. Germline assignment: CDR1 SGHDT and CDR2 YYEEEE. The CDR3 extends over 13 amino acids.

The chain links TRBV30 to TRBJ1-1, with D unresolved. This CDR3 has 13 amino acids. CDR1 and CDR2 from the germline V gene are GTSNPN and SVGIG (reference sequence). The V end lost 5 bases, the J end lost 8 bases, and 18 bases lay between the germline ends. In nucleotides, the CDR3 is TGTGCCTGGTCGAGGTTCTCGGGGTTAGAAGCTTTCTTT. Its protein product is CAWSRFSGLEAFF.

The chain recombines TRBV5-1 with TRBJ2-7, with D possibly matching TRBD1 (5 bases). Germline V gene sequence: CDR1 SGHRS, CDR2 YFSETQ. V was pared by 5 bases and J by 4 bases, with 10 bases between. The CDR3 has 12 amino acids. CDR3 residues: CASRGDRYEQYF. In DNA, the CDR3 is TGCGCCAGCAGAGGTGACAGATACGAGCAGTACTTC.

V usage is TRBV24-1 and J usage is TRBJ2-3; D not resolved. The germline V gene has CDR1 KGHDR and CDR2 SFDVKD. The ends were cut back, 0 bases at V and 4 bases at J, with 7 bases in the middle. This CDR3 is 14 amino acids long. CDR3 nucleotides: TGTGCCACCAGTGATTTGACGAGCCCAGATACGCAGTATTTT. Its translation: CATSDLTSPDTQYF.

This clone was counted a single time. The chain joins TRBV2 to TRBJ2-4; 14 nucleotides agree with TRBD2. Germline CDR1 reads SNHLY; CDR2 reads FYNNEI. This CDR3 contains 15 residues. The ends lost 5 bases at V and 10 bases at J; junction bases unmatched: 7. The CDR3 reads CASSKGLAGVQIQYF. Written as DNA, the CDR3 is TGTGCCAGCAGTAAGGGACTAGCGGGAGTCCAAATTCAGTACTTC. Complete variable domain (other parts from reference TRBV2 and TRBJ2-4): EPEVTQTPSHQVTQMGQEVILRCVPISNHLYFYWYRQILGQKVEFLVSFYNNEISEKSEIFDDQFSVERPDGSNFTLKIRSTKLEDSAMYFCASSKGLAGVQIQYFGAGTRLSVL.

The chain employs TRBV10-1 and TRBJ1-2, with a tentative D call TRBD1 (6 bases). Germline values: CDR1 WNHNN, CDR2 SYGVQD (reference sequence). V lost 5 bases and J lost 10, with 14 bases in between. CDR3 length equals 12 residues. CDR3 DNA sequence: TGCGCCAGCAGTACAGGGTTTGGTCCCTACACCTTC. Protein sequence: CASSTGFGPYTF.

The CDR3 reads CASSFSGTSVPETQYF. The CDR3 nucleotides read TGTGCCAGCAGTTTCTCCGGGACTAGCGTCCCAGAGACCCAGTACTTC. The V call is TRBV28, the J call TRBJ2-5, with 10 bases matching TRBD2. CDR1 MDHEN and CDR2 SYDVKM come from the germline V gene. The V and J ends lost 3 bases and 4 bases, in that order; junction bases with no gene match: 8. The CDR3 length is 16 residues.

J is TRBJ1-2 and V is TRBV6-5; D unclear. CDR3 length equals 12 residues. Trimming took 6 bases from V and 2 from J, leaving 7 bases between them. The germline V gene encodes CDR1 MNHEY and CDR2 SVGAGI. The CDR3: CASRKANYGYTF. CDR3 DNA: TGTGCCAGCAGGAAAGCGAACTATGGCTACACCTTC.

This chain connects TRBV28 to TRBJ1-1; no firm D call. Trimming shortened V by 4 bases and J by 1 base, and 7 bases separated the two germline ends. Per the germline V gene, CDR1 is MDHEN and CDR2 is SYDVKM. This CDR3 has 13 amino acids. This CDR3 is CASSSGANTEAFF. DNA of the CDR3: TGTGCCAGCAGTTCCGGTGCGAACACTGAAGCTTTCTTT.

This clone was counted once. Other DNA sequences of this sample code for an identical CDR3. The chain recombines TRBV12-3 or TRBV12-4 with TRBJ1-5; no clear D gene. V lost 1 base, J lost 4 bases, and 5 bases lay in between. This CDR3 contains 13 residues. CDR3: CASSLDRNQPQHF. DNA for the CDR3: TGTGCCAGCAGTTTAGACAGAAATCAGCCCCAGCATTTT.

The chain uses TRBV19 and TRBJ2-3; 7 bases map to TRBD2. The CDR3 spans 14 residues. Germline CDR1 LNHDA, CDR2 SQIVND (reference sequence). V shed 4 bases and J 5 bases; nucleotides not matched to a gene: 6. CDR3 bases: TGTGCCAGTAGTACGGGGACGGGGGGAGATACGCAGTATTTT. This sequence encodes CASSTGTGGDTQYF.

The V gene is TRBV6-5, the J gene TRBJ1-1, with 7 positions matching TRBD1. The germline V gene encodes CDR1 MNHEY and CDR2 SVGAGI. V was pared by 4 bases and J by 0 bases, with 8 bases of the junction left unmatched. The CDR3 contains 16 residues. This chain's CDR3 is CASSWTGGEMNTEAFF. The CDR3 coding sequence is TGTGCCAGCAGTTGGACAGGAGGGGAAATGAACACTGAAGCTTTCTTT.

The chain carries TRBV5-1 and TRBJ1-1, with D uncertain. V lost 0 bases, J lost 1 base, and 16 bases lay in between. This CDR3 spans 17 amino acids. Germline V lookup: CDR1 SGHRS, CDR2 YFSETQ. CDR3: CASSLGASAFSNTEAFF. CDR3 DNA: TGCGCCAGCAGCTTGGGAGCCTCCGCGTTCTCGAACACTGAAGCTTTCTTT. Full variable domain (missing parts from reference TRBV5-1 and TRBJ1-1): KAGVTQTPRYLIKTRGQQVTLSCSPISGHRSVSWYQQTPGQGLQFLFEYFSETQRNKGNFPGRFSGRQFSNSRSEMNVSTLELGDSALYLCASSLGASAFSNTEAFFGQGTRLTVV.

The chain has TRBV11-2 and TRBJ1-6; TRBD1 matches at 8 bases. Germline V gives CDR1 SGHAT, CDR2 FQNNGV. This CDR3 spans 15 amino acids. V gave up 6 bases and J gave up 8 bases; unmatched junction bases: 9. CDR3 nucleotides: TGTGCCAGCAGGCGGACAGGGCCCGTGGATTCACCCCTCCACTTT. It yields the protein CASRRTGPVDSPLHF.

This chain connects TRBV20-1 to TRBJ2-5, with a weak D call TRBD2 (7 bases). Germline V CDR1 and CDR2: DFQATT, SNEGSKA (reference sequence). V was clipped by 6 bases and J by 9 bases, with 14 bases between them. The CDR3 totals 11 residues. CDR3 sequence reads: CSAGGPRAQYF. The DNA of the CDR3 is TGCAGTGCGGGGGGGCCCAGGGCCCAGTACTTC.